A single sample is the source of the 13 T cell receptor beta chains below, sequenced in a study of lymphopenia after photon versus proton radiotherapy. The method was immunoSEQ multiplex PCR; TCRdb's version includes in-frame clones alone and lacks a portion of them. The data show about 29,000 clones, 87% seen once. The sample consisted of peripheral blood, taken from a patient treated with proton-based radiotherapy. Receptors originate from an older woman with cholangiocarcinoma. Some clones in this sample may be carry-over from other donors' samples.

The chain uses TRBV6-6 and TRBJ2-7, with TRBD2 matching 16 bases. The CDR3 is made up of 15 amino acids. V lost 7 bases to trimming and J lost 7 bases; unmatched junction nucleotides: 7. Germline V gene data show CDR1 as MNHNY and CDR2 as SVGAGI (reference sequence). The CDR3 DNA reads TGTGCCAGCAACTCTCTGGGACTAGCGGGAGGGGAGCAGTACTTC. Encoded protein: CASNSLGLAGGEQYF.

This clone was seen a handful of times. The DNA of the CDR3 is TGCGCCAGCAGCCAAGGAAAGGCTGGGATGAGCTCTGGAAACACCATATATTTT. This codes for CASSQGKAGMSSGNTIYF. The V gene is TRBV4-1, the J gene TRBJ1-3; D remains ambiguous. The CDR3 is 18 residues long. Trimming removed 1 base at V and 0 bases at J, with 16 bases between. Per germline, CDR1 MGHRA and CDR2 YSYEKL.

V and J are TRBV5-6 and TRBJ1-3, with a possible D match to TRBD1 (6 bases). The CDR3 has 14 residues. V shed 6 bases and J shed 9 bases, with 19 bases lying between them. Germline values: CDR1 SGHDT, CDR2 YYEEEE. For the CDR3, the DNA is TGTGCCAGCATCGACGCAGGGGCGTATGGCACCATATATTTT. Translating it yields CASIDAGAYGTIYF. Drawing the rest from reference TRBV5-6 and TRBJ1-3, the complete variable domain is DAGVTQSPTHLIKTRGQQVTLRCSPKSGHDTVSWYQQALGQGPQFIFQYYEEEERQRGNFPDRFSGHQFPNYSSELNVNALLLGDSALYLCASIDAGAYGTIYFGEGSWLTVV.

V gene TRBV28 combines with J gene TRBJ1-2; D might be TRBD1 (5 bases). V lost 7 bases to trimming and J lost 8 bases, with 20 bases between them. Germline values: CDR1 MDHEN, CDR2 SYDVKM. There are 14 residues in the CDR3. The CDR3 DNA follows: TGTGCCAGCACCCTATCCGGGAGGGGTGGCGGCTACACCTTC. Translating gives CASTLSGRGGGYTF.

In DNA form, the CDR3 reads TGTGCCACCAGCGGAGGCCCCATGAACACTGAAGCTTTCTTT. Amino acids: CATSGGPMNTEAFF. V gene TRBV15 combines with J gene TRBJ1-1, with no clear D. Per germline, CDR1 LNHNV and CDR2 YYDKDF (reference sequence). Trimming removed 5 bases at V and 0 bases at J, with 10 bases between. CDR3 size: 14 residues.

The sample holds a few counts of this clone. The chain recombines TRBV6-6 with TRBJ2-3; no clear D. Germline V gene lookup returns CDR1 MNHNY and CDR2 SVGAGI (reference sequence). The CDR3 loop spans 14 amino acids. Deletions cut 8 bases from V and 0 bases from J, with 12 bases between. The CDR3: CASGTWKSTDTQYF. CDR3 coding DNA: TGTGCCAGCGGTACATGGAAAAGCACAGATACGCAGTATTTT.

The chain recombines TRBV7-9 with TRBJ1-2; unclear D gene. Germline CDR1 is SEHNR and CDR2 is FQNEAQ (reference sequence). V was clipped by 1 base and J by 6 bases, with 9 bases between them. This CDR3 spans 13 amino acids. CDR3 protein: CASSLDSAHGYTF. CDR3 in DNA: TGTGCCAGCAGCTTAGACAGTGCCCATGGCTACACCTTC.

CDR3 sequence (DNA): TGCAGCGTTGAGACCACCCGGGAAGGCTACACCTTC. Its protein is CSVETTREGYTF. The chain employs TRBV29-1 and TRBJ1-2; D is unclear. Between the trimmed V and J ends, which lost 3 bases and 8 bases, there was a span of 13 bases. The germline V gene encodes CDR1 SQVTM and CDR2 ANQGSEA. The CDR3 spans 12 residues.

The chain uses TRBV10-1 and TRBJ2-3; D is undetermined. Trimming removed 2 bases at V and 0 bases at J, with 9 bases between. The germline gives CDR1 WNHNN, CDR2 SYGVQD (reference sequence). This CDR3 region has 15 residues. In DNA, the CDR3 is TGCGCCAGCAGTGAGATGGTCACTAGCACAGATACGCAGTATTTT. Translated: CASSEMVTSTDTQYF.

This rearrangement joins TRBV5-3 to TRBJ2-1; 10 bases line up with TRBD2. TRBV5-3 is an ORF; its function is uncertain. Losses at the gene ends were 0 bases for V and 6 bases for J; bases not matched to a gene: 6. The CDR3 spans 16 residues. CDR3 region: CARSLGAGGPLNEQFF. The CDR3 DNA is TGTGCCAGAAGCTTGGGAGCGGGGGGGCCGCTCAATGAGCAGTTCTTC.

As DNA, the CDR3 is TGTGCCAGCAGCTTAACAGGGGGGTTCTACGAGCAGTACTTC. This translates into CASSLTGGFYEQYF. The chain uses TRBV7-2 and TRBJ2-7; 8 nucleotides line up with TRBD1. Germline V gene data show CDR1 as SGHTA and CDR2 as FQGNSA. CDR3 size: 14 residues. Trimming cost V 2 bases and J 3 bases; bases outside gene matches: 3.

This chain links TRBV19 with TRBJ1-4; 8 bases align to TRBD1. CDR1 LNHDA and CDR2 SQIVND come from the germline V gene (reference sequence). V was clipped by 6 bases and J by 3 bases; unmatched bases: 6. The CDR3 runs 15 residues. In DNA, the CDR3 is TGTGCCAGTAGCCCTCAGGGGGCAGCTAATGAAAAACTGTTTTTT. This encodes CASSPQGAANEKLFF.

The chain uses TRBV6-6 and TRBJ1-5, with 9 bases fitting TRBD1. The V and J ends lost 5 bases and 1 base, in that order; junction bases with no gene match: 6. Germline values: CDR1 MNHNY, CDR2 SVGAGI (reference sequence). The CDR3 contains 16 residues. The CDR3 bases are TGTGCCAGCAGTACAGGGGGCGCCGCGAGCAATCAGCCCCAGCATTTT. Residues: CASSTGGAASNQPQHF.